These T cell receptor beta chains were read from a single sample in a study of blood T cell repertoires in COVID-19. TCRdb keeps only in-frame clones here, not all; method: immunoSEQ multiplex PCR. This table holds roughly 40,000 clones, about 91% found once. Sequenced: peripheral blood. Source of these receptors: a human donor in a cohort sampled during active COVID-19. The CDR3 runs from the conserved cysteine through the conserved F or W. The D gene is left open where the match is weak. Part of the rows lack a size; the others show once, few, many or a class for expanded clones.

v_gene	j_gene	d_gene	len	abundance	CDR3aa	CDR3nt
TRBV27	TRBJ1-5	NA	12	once	CASRTQNQPQHF	TGTGCCAGCCGGACACAAAATCAGCCCCAGCATTTT
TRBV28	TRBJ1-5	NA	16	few	CASSLWEPGGNQPQHF	TGTGCCAGCAGTTTATGGGAACCAGGGGGCAATCAGCCCCAGCATTTT
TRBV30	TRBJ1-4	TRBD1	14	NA	CALRQGGFNEKLFF	TGTGCCCTCCGACAGGGGGGGTTTAATGAAAAACTGTTTTTT
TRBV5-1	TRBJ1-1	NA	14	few	CASAPGTGDTEAFF	TGCGCCAGCGCCCCCGGGACGGGGGACACTGAAGCTTTCTTT
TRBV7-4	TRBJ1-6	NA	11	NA	CASTPGSPLHF	TGTGCCAGCACCCCGGGTTCACCCCTCCACTTT
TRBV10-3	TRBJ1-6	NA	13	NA	CAIRDTAQGALHF	TGTGCCATCAGAGACACGGCACAAGGGGCCCTCCACTTT
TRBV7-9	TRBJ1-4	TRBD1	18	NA	CASSLGQGRGATNEKLFF	TGTGCCAGCAGCTTAGGACAGGGGCGAGGGGCAACTAATGAAAAACTGTTTTTT
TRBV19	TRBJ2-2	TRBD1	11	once	CASRDRRELFF	TGTGCCAGCAGGGACAGGCGGGAGCTGTTTTTT
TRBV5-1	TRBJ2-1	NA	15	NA	CASSRDFSSYNEQFF	TGCGCCAGCAGCCGGGACTTCTCCTCCTACAATGAGCAGTTCTTC
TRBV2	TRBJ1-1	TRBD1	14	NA	CASSGTGGVAEAFF	TGTGCCAGCAGTGGGACAGGGGGAGTCGCTGAAGCTTTCTTT
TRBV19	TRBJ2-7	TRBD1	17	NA	CASRRTVGQADSYEQYF	TGTGCCAGTAGGAGAACTGTCGGACAGGCTGACTCCTACGAGCAGTACTTC
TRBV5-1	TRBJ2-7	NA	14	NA	CASSQGQGFYEQYF	TGCGCCAGCAGCCAGGGGCAGGGGTTCTACGAGCAGTACTTC
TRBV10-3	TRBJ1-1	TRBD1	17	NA	CAISKGGDYQMNTEAFF	TGTGCCATCAGCAAAGGGGGCGACTACCAGATGAACACTGAAGCTTTCTTT
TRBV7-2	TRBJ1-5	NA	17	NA	CAMRGNRNRSGSQPQHF	TGTGCCATGCGGGGGAATAGGAATAGATCGGGCTCTCAGCCCCAGCATTTT
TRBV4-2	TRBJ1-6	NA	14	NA	CASSQSLTNSPLHF	TGTGCCAGCAGCCAGTCACTTACTAATTCACCCCTCCACTTT
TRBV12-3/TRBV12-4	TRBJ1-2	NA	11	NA	CASSPGVGYTF	TGTGCCAGCAGCCCAGGGGTTGGCTACACCTTT
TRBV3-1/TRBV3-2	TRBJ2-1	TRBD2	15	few	CASRSLAGGPNEQFF	TGTGCCAGCAGGTCACTAGCGGGAGGGCCAAATGAGCAGTTCTTC
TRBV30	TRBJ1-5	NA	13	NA	CAWATRENQPQHF	TGTGCCTGGGCAACCCGGGAAAATCAGCCCCAGCATTTT
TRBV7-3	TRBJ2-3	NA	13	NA	CASSFLGPDTQYF	TGTGCCAGCAGCTTTTTGGGCCCAGATACGCAGTATTTT
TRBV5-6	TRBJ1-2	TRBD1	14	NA	CASSKDRSNYGYTF	TGTGCCAGCAGCAAGGACAGGTCTAACTATGGCTACACCTTC
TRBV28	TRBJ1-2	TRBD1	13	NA	CASSWGDSYGYTF	TGTGCCAGCAGCTGGGGGGACAGCTATGGCTACACCTTC
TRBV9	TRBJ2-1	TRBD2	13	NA	CASMGLASNEQFF	TGTGCCAGCATGGGACTAGCGTCCAATGAGCAGTTCTTC
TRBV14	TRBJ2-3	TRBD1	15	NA	CASSRWTGSTDTQYF	TGTGCCAGCAGCCGATGGACAGGCAGCACAGATACGCAGTATTTT
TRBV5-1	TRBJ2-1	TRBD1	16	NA	CASSPSPGQGYNEQFF	TGCGCCAGCAGCCCATCACCGGGACAGGGGTACAATGAGCAGTTCTTC
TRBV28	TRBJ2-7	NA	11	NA	CASSFPGEQYF	TGTGCCAGCAGTTTCCCGGGCGAGCAGTACTTC
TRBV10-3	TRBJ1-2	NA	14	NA	CAISESPGNYGYTF	TGTGCCATCAGTGAGTCGCCAGGAAACTATGGCTACACCTTC
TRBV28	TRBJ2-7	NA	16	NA	CASSSIKVKSLNEQYF	TGTGCCAGCAGTTCTATCAAAGTGAAGTCTCTAAACGAGCAGTACTTC
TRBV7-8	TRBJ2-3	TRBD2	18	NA	CASSLKFGTSGYADTQYF	TGTGCCAGCAGCTTAAAATTTGGGACTAGCGGGTACGCAGATACGCAGTATTTT
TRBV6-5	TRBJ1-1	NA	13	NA	CASRRQGNTEAFF	TGTGCCAGCAGGCGTCAGGGGAACACTGAAGCTTTCTTT
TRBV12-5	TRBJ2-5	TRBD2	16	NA	CASGLVRLAGEETQYF	TGTGCTAGTGGTTTGGTAAGGCTAGCGGGGGAAGAGACCCAGTACTTC
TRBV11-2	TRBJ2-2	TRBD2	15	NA	CASSRTSGNTGELFF	TGTGCCAGCAGTCGGACTAGCGGGAACACCGGGGAGCTGTTTTTT
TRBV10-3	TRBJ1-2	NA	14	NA	CAISESGGVYGYTF	TGTGCCATCAGTGAGTCGGGGGGGGTCTATGGCTACACCTTC
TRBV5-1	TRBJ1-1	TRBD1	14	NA	CASSFDRGNTEAFF	TGCGCCAGCAGCTTCGACAGGGGGAACACTGAAGCTTTCTTT
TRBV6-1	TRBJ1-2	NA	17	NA	CASSEFTSNTRSYGYTF	TGTGCCAGCAGTGAATTCACCAGTAACACTAGAAGCTATGGCTACACCTTC
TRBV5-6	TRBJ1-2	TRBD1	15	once	CASSEGQGIVYGYTF	TGTGCCAGCAGCGAAGGACAGGGGATCGTTTATGGCTACACCTTC
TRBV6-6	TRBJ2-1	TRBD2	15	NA	CASSSRTSGRGEQFF	TGTGCCAGCAGTTCCAGGACTAGCGGGAGAGGTGAGCAGTTCTTC
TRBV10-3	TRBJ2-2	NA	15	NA	CAISEGVTNTGELFF	TGTGCCATCAGTGAGGGAGTTACGAACACCGGGGAGCTGTTTTTT